A selection of T cell receptor beta chains follows, all from one sample in a study of CD8 T cells in Susac syndrome. TCRdb re-derived calls from the immunoSEQ multiplex PCR reads in MiXCR, one entry per CDR3 protein. This table has fewer than 200,000 distinct CDR3 sequences, 85% to 95% appearing once. The sequenced material came from CD4+ T cells from PBMCs. Every receptor here comes from a human donor in good health. Each CDR3 is given with its conserved first and last residue. A D gene is named only where the DNA matches it firmly. Clone size, where shown, is once, few, many, or a class for clones that have expanded.

j_gene | abundance | v_gene | d_gene | CDR3nt | CDR3aa
TRBJ1-2 | NA | TRBV2 | NA | TGTGCCAGCAGTGAAAGGGCGGGCAGACCTAACTATGGCTACACCTTC | CASSERAGRPNYGYTF
TRBJ2-3 | once | TRBV20-1 | TRBD2 | TGCAGTGCCCCTACTAGCGGGGGGGCCCCAGATACGCAGTATTTT | CSAPTSGGAPDTQYF
TRBJ2-5 | NA | TRBV6-2/TRBV6-3 | TRBD2 | TGTGCCAGCAGTTTGGGGACTAGCTTCCGTGAGACCCAGTACTTC | CASSLGTSFRETQYF
TRBJ2-5 | NA | TRBV19 | TRBD2 | TGTGCCAGTAGTATAGGAGCTAGCGGACTCCCAGTAGAGACCCAGTACTTC | CASSIGASGLPVETQYF
TRBJ2-2 | once | TRBV6-1 | NA | TGTGCCAGCACCGATCCTGGGGCAGGACCTTTCACGAACACCGGGGAGCTGTTTTTT | CASTDPGAGPFTNTGELFF
TRBJ2-1 | once | TRBV11-1 | NA | TGTGCCAGCAGCTTGGGGCCAGGGCGCAATGAGCAGTTCTTC | CASSLGPGRNEQFF
TRBJ1-1 | NA | TRBV3-1 | NA | TGTGCCAGCAGCCAAGTGTCGGGGTCGAACACTGAAGCTTTCTTT | CASSQVSGSNTEAFF
TRBJ1-4 | NA | TRBV19 | NA | TGTGCCTCGTCAGGGAGTAAGACTAATGAAAAACTGTTTTTT | CASSGSKTNEKLFF
TRBJ2-5 | NA | TRBV18 | NA | TGTGCCAGCTCACCTCGGGGGGCTGGGGGAGAGACCCAGTACTTC | CASSPRGAGGETQYF
TRBJ2-6 | once | TRBV7-2 | NA | TGTGCCAGCAGCCCACCTCCCCGGGGCCCCAGCTCTGGGGCCAACGTCCTGACTTTC | CASSPPPRGPSSGANVLTF
TRBJ1-6 | NA | TRBV28 | TRBD1 | TGTGCCAGCAGCCGCAGGGGGGGTTCACCCCTCCACTTT | CASSRRGGSPLHF
TRBJ1-2 | NA | TRBV7-3 | NA | TGTGCCAGCAGCTTCCTGCCAAACTATGGCTACACCTTC | CASSFLPNYGYTF
TRBJ2-1 | NA | TRBV4-1 | TRBD2 | TGCGCCAGCAGCCAAGATACCCCGGGACTAGCGGGGGGGCCGATGGGAATTGAGCAGTTCTTC | CASSQDTPGLAGGPMGIEQFF
TRBJ1-5 | NA | TRBV3-1 | NA | TGTGCCAGCAGCCAAGGGGTAGGGGGCAATCAGCCCCAGCATTTT | CASSQGVGGNQPQHF
TRBJ2-1 | NA | TRBV20-1 | NA | TGCAGTGCAACACCGGCCCTTCTGACCAATGAGCAGTTCTTC | CSATPALLTNEQFF
TRBJ2-2 | NA | TRBV20-1 | NA | TGCAGTGCTACCCGTACCAGGGCAAACACCGGGGAGCTGTTTTTT | CSATRTRANTGELFF
TRBJ1-2 | few | TRBV2 | TRBD1 | TGTGCCAGCAGGAGGACAGGGGAAAACTATGGCTACACCTTC | CASRRTGENYGYTF
TRBJ1-1 | once | TRBV23-1 | TRBD1 | TGCGCCAGCAGTCTCGGACAGGCGAGGGGCACTGAAGCTTTCTTT | CASSLGQARGTEAFF
TRBJ1-5 | once | TRBV6-1 | TRBD1 | TGTGCCAGCAGACGACAGGGGGCGAGTAATCAGCCCCAGCATTTT | CASRRQGASNQPQHF
TRBJ2-2 | NA | TRBV5-4 | NA | TGTGCCAGCAGCTTCCGGGGGCTCACCGGGGAGCTGTTTTTT | CASSFRGLTGELFF